Given below is one T cell receptor beta chain in context. The data were obtained in a study of Ad26.COV2.S vaccination and SARS-CoV-2 variants. Study overall: Ad26.COV2.S, an intramuscular injection, was given once or twice 56 days apart.

Sequencing was performed with immunoSEQ multiplex PCR; in TCRdb, only in-frame clones are kept and a portion is missing. This sample carries 350,000 to 500,000 clones, 90% of them seen once, and the ten largest clones take less than 4.5%. Treatment defined: roughly 20 received Ad26.COV2.S at low or high dose, single or two shots; about 5 received placebo; per-sample allocation not given. Sample collection was performed on day 63 after the first vaccine or placebo injection. CDR1 and CDR2 from the germline V gene are MNHEY and SVGEGT. The CDR3 is made up of 13 amino acids. Trimming took 3 bases from V and 5 from J, leaving 8 bases between them.

The chain employs TRBV6-2 or TRBV6-3 and TRBJ2-1; no clear D. This receptor was identified in a person between 18 and 60 years old who received the Ad26.COV2.S COVID-19 vaccine or a placebo. The sequencing used peripheral blood, collected in a trial of Ad26.COV2.S vaccine versus placebo. The CDR3 sequence is CASSYLGNNEQFF. DNA of the CDR3: TGTGCCAGCAGTTATCTTGGGAACAATGAGCAGTTCTTC.